The 17 T cell receptor beta chains below all came from one sample that was sequenced in a study of CD8 T cell repertoires and HIV-1 epitope variants. Their antigens remain unidentified. Libraries were prepared by immunoSEQ multiplex PCR; TCRdb keeps only in-frame clonotypes and omits some of them. The sample has a few thousand clones; roughly 69% are singletons. The sequenced sample was cultured CD8+ T cells derived from PBMCs. Receptor source: a male donor with HIV.

The chain recombines TRBV7-2 with TRBJ2-4, with 7 bases that match TRBD1. After removal of 6 bases from V and 6 bases from J, the junction contained 8 bases not matched to a gene. CDR1 is SGHTA, CDR2 FQGNSA, per germline. CDR3 length: 14 amino acids. The chain's CDR3 is CASRPTGTANIQYF. CDR3 sequence (DNA): TGTGCCAGCAGACCGACCGGGACAGCAAACATTCAGTACTTC.

The rearrangement joins TRBV27 to TRBJ2-7; a possible D gene is TRBD1 (5 bases). The V and J ends lost 1 base and 0 bases respectively, with 10 bases between them. Germline CDR1 is MNHEY and CDR2 is SMNVEV (reference sequence). The CDR3 sequence is 15 residues long. CDR3 sequence: CASSLLAGSSYEQYF. DNA of the CDR3: TGTGCCAGCAGTTTATTGGCAGGGTCCTCCTACGAGCAGTACTTC.

V is TRBV28 and J is TRBJ2-7; weak D call: TRBD2 (6 bases). Per germline, CDR1 MDHEN and CDR2 SYDVKM. The CDR3 sequence is 13 residues long. V dropped 5 bases and J dropped 2 bases, with 10 bases sitting between them. The CDR3 is CASSPWGAYEQYF. The CDR3 DNA sequence: TGTGCCAGCAGTCCCTGGGGGGCCTACGAGCAGTACTTC.

This rearrangement joins TRBV28 to TRBJ1-2, with a possible D match to TRBD1 (5 bases). Trimming shortened V by 7 bases and J by 6 bases, and 18 bases separated the two germline ends. This CDR3 contains 14 residues. The germline gives CDR1 MDHEN, CDR2 SYDVKM. CDR3 DNA: TGTGCCAGCAACCCCCCCGGGGCAGTGGATGGCTACACCTTC. This encodes CASNPPGAVDGYTF.

V usage is TRBV9 and J usage is TRBJ1-1, with D perhaps matching TRBD1 (6 bases). Per the germline V gene, CDR1 is SGDLS and CDR2 is YYNGEE. Trimming left V 7 bases short and J 5 bases short, with 9 bases between. This CDR3 is built from 11 residues. This CDR3 reads CASRRGTEAFF. The DNA of the CDR3 is TGTGCCAGCCGGAGGGGGACTGAAGCTTTCTTT. Looking up the rest from reference TRBV9 and TRBJ1-1 gives the full variable domain: DSGVTQTPKHLITATGQRVTLRCSPRSGDLSVYWYQQSLDQGLQFLIQYYNGEERAKGNILERFSAQQFPDLHSELNLSSLELGDSALYFCASRRGTEAFFGQGTRLTVV.

This clone has only one observation. The V and J genes are TRBV29-1 and TRBJ1-4; TRBD1 aligns across 9 bases. CDR1 SQVTM and CDR2 ANQGSEA come from the germline V gene. The CDR3 runs 15 residues. The trim removed 0 bases at V and 5 bases at J, leaving 4 bases unmatched. Written as DNA, the CDR3 is TGCAGCGTTGAAGAGACCGGGACAGGGAATGAAAAACTGTTTTTT. This codes for CSVEETGTGNEKLFF.

J is TRBJ2-7 and V is TRBV6-1, with TRBD1 identical over 12 bases. The CDR3 covers 15 residues. V lost 6 bases, J lost 6 bases, and 9 bases stayed unmatched. Germline V gives CDR1 MNHNS, CDR2 SASEGT. CDR3 coding DNA: TGTGCCAGCAGCCAACCGGGACAGGGGGCCGGCGAGCAGTACTTC. Its translation is CASSQPGQGAGEQYF.

This clone was observed a handful of times. CDR3 region: CASSGPRDTQYF. DNA for the CDR3: TGTGCCAGCAGTGGGCCTAGAGATACGCAGTATTTT. V gene TRBV25-1 combines with J gene TRBJ2-3; D is unresolved. V shed 4 bases and J shed 5 bases, with 7 bases lying between them. The CDR3 is made up of 12 amino acids. Germline V CDR1 and CDR2: MGHDK, SYGVNS. Complete variable domain (other parts from reference TRBV25-1 and TRBJ2-3): EADIYQTPRYLVIGTGKKITLECSQTMGHDKMYWYQQDPGMELHLIHYSYGVNSTEKGDLSSESTVSRIRTEHFPLTLESARPSHTSQYLCASSGPRDTQYFGPGTRLTVL.

The rearrangement uses TRBV2 and TRBJ2-5; possible D gene TRBD1, 6 bases. Germline CDR1 SNHLY, CDR2 FYNNEI. With 3 bases removed from V and 7 bases from J, the gap between germline ends came to 18 bases. CDR3 length: 15 residues. CDR3 nucleotide sequence: TGTGCCAGCAGTGATCCGGACAGCGCTTGGGGGACCCAGTACTTC. It yields the protein CASSDPDSAWGTQYF.

This chain connects TRBV7-6 to TRBJ1-2, with a tentative D call TRBD1 (6 bases). The germline V gene encodes CDR1 SGHVS and CDR2 FNYEAQ. The germline V and J ends were trimmed by 5 bases and 4 bases, with 20 bases remaining between them. The CDR3 runs 16 residues. For the CDR3, the DNA is TGTGCCAGCAGCGGAGAGACAGGAGACCCCCTCTATGGCTACACCTTC. Encoded protein: CASSGETGDPLYGYTF.

This clone was detected only once. The chain links TRBV27 to TRBJ2-1; 7 bases are shared with TRBD2. This CDR3 region has 13 residues. Losses at the gene ends were 1 base for V and 12 bases for J; bases not matched to a gene: 6. CDR1 MNHEY and CDR2 SMNVEV come from the germline V gene (reference sequence). CDR3 region: CASSLWPSGGQFF. The CDR3 coding sequence is TGTGCCAGCAGTTTATGGCCTAGCGGAGGGCAGTTCTTC.

This clone was seen a handful of times. The chain joins TRBV6-1 to TRBJ2-7, with a tentative D call TRBD1 (6 bases). Germline lookup yields CDR1 MNHNS and CDR2 SASEGT. V lost 4 bases and J 3 bases, leaving 13 bases between the germline ends. The CDR3 is 14 residues long. Here the CDR3 DNA reads TGTGCCAGCAGTGCTCGGGACAACGGCTACGAGCAGTACTTC. Protein: CASSARDNGYEQYF.

This sequence joins TRBV27 and TRBJ2-5, with 7 bases matching TRBD1. Judging by the DNA end, TRBJ2-7 fits better; the J call may be wrong. This CDR3 has 13 amino acids. Germline CDR1 is MNHEY and CDR2 is SMNVEV (reference sequence). The CDR3 DNA follows: TGTGCCAGCAGTGGATCGACAGGGATCGAGCAGTACTTC. Its protein is CASSGSTGIEQYF.

V usage is TRBV11-2 and J usage is TRBJ2-5, with 9 nucleotides matching TRBD1. This CDR3 has 16 amino acids. J gave up 3 bases and V 3 bases, and 8 bases lay outside the gene matches. Germline CDR1 reads SGHAT; CDR2 reads FQNNGV. CDR3 loop: CASSLLMGQGEETQYF. The CDR3 nucleotides read TGTGCCAGCAGCTTGCTAATGGGACAGGGAGAAGAGACCCAGTACTTC.

The chain uses TRBV19 and TRBJ1-1; the D gene is possibly TRBD1 (6 bases). Germline assignment: CDR1 LNHDA and CDR2 SQIVND (reference sequence). V lost 7 bases to trimming and J lost 1 base, with 7 bases between them. The CDR3 is made up of 12 amino acids. The CDR3 DNA follows: TGTGCCAGTATAGGGGGGAACACTGAAGCTTTCTTT. It specifies CASIGGNTEAFF.

The V and J genes are TRBV5-1 and TRBJ1-4; 10 bases map to TRBD1. The length of the CDR3 is 15 residues. CDR1 is SGHRS, CDR2 YFSETQ, per germline. V gave up 3 bases and J gave up 6 bases; unmatched junction bases: 5. CDR3 residues: CASSWFGTGDEKLFF. DNA of the CDR3: TGCGCCAGCAGCTGGTTTGGGACAGGGGATGAAAAACTGTTTTTT.

This clone appeared a few times. CDR3 amino acids: CASSFLTPQETQYF. The CDR3 DNA reads as TGTGCCAGCAGCTTCCTAACACCTCAAGAGACCCAGTACTTC. This rearrangement joins TRBV5-6 to TRBJ2-5; no clear D gene. Germline CDR1 reads SGHDT; CDR2 reads YYEEEE. This CDR3 contains 14 residues. Trimming pared 2 bases from V and 2 bases from J, leaving 10 bases between.